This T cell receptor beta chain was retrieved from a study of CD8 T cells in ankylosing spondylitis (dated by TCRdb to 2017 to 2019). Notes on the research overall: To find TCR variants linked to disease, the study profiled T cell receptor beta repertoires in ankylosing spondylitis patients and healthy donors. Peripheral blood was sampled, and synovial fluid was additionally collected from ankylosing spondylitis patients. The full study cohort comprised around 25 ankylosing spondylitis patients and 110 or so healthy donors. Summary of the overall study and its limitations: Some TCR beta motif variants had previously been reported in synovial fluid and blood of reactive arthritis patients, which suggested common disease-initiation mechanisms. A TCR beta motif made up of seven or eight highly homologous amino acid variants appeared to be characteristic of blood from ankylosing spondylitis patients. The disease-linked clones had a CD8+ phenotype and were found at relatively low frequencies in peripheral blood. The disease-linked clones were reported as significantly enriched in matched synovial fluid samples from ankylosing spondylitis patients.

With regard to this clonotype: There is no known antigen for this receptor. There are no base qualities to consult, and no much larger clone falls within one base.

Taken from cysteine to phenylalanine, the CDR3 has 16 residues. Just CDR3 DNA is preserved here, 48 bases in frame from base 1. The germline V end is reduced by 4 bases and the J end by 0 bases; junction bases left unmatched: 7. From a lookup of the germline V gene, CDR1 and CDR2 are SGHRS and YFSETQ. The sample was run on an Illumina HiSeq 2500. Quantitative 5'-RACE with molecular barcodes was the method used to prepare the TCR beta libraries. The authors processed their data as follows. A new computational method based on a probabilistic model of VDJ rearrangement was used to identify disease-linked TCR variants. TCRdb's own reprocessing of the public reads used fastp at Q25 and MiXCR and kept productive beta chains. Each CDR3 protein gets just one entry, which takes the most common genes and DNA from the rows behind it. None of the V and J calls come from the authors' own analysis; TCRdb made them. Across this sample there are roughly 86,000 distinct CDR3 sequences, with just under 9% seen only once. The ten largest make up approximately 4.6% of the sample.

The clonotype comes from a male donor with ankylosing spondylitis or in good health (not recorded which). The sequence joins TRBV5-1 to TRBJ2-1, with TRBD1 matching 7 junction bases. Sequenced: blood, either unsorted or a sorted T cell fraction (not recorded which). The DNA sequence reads TGCGCCAGCAGCGACCCGACAGGGAGCTCCTACAATGAGCAGTTCTTC. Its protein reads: CASSDPTGSSYNEQFF.